This passage covers 7 T cell receptor beta chains from one sample sequenced in a study of blood T cell repertoires in COVID-19. This table comes from immunoSEQ multiplex PCR, and its TCRdb copy is limited to in-frame clones, with some not included. The table records fewer than 150,000 clones, 70% to 80% of them present only once. Sequencing used peripheral blood. The receptors derive from a man aged 45 to 65 with acute or convalescent COVID-19.

The V gene is TRBV6-1, the J gene TRBJ2-5; 14 bases agree with TRBD2. V dropped 4 bases and J dropped 5; count of bases not matched to a gene: 6. The CDR3 totals 16 residues. Germline loops: CDR1 MNHNS, CDR2 SASEGT. The CDR3 coding sequence is TGTGCCAGCAGTGGACTAGCGGGGGGGCCAGGTGAGACCCAGTACTTC. This translates into CASSGLAGGPGETQYF.

The chain uses TRBV9 and TRBJ2-7; D may be TRBD1 (7 bases). This CDR3 comprises 11 residues. Per the germline V gene, CDR1 is SGDLS and CDR2 is YYNGEE. The V and J ends lost 7 bases and 5 bases respectively, with 10 bases between them. The CDR3 DNA reads TGTGCCAGCCGGAGGGGGCACGAGCAGTACTTC. It yields the protein CASRRGHEQYF.

The V gene is TRBV5-1, the J gene TRBJ2-6; 8 positions match TRBD2. There are 17 residues in the CDR3. Per the germline V gene, CDR1 is SGHRS and CDR2 is YFSETQ. The V segment lost 6 bases and the J segment 3 bases; nucleotides outside the gene matches: 11. The CDR3 DNA reads TGCGCCAGCATCCTCAGCGGGGGATCGGATGGGGCCAACGTCCTGACTTTC. This sequence encodes CASILSGGSDGANVLTF.

The table lists this clone with a count of one. The chain joins TRBV5-6 to TRBJ1-1, with D possibly TRBD1 on 5 matching bases. This CDR3 has 13 amino acids. The germline gives CDR1 SGHDT, CDR2 YYEEEE. Between the trimmed V and J ends, which lost 3 bases and 3 bases, there was a span of 9 bases. This chain's CDR3 is CASSWQGYTEAFF. As DNA, the CDR3 is TGTGCCAGCAGCTGGCAGGGCTACACTGAAGCTTTCTTT.

This clone appeared once. The chain carries TRBV14 and TRBJ2-2, with TRBD2 identical over 12 bases. The germline V gene has CDR1 SGHDN and CDR2 FVKESK. This CDR3 is built from 15 residues. Trimming cost V 4 bases and J 8 bases; bases outside gene matches: 5. The CDR3 DNA reads as TGTGCCAGCAGCCGCCAGACTAGCGGGAGAGGGGAGCTGTTTTTT. Translation: CASSRQTSGRGELFF.

V usage is TRBV6-1 and J usage is TRBJ2-2; D not certain. This CDR3 has 13 residues. V was clipped by 0 bases and J by 5 bases, with 4 bases between them. CDR1 is MNHNS and CDR2 is SASEGT in the germline V gene. CDR3 loop: CASSEAETGELFF. The CDR3 region has the DNA TGTGCCAGCAGTGAAGCAGAGACCGGGGAGCTGTTTTTT.

The rearrangement links TRBV5-1 to TRBJ1-1; tentatively, D is TRBD1 (6 bases). Germline assignment: CDR1 SGHRS and CDR2 YFSETQ. This CDR3 contains 15 residues. V lost 0 bases and J lost 3, with 12 bases in between. The CDR3 sequence is CASSLDADRHTEAFF. The CDR3 DNA reads as TGCGCCAGCAGCTTGGACGCCGACAGGCACACTGAAGCTTTCTTT.